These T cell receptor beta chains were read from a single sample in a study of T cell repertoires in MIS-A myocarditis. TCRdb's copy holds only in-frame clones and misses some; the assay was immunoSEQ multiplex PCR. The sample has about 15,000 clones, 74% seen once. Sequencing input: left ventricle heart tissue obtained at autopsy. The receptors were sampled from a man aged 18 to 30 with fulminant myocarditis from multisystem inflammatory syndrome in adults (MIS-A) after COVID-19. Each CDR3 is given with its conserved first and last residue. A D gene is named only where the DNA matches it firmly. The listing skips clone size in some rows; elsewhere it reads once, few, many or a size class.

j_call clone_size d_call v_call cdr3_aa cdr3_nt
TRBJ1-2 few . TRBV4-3 CASSLQGYGYTF TGCGCCAGCAGCCTGCAGGGCTATGGCTACACCTTC
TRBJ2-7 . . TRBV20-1 CSASGASSHEQYF TGCAGTGCTAGTGGGGCTAGCTCCCACGAGCAGTACTTC
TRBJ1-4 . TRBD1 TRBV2 CASSWDRGNEKLFF TGTGCCAGCAGCTGGGACAGGGGAAATGAAAAACTGTTTTTT
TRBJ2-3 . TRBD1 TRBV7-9 CASSRTGQPRDTQYF TGTGCCAGCAGCCGTACGGGACAGCCAAGGGATACGCAGTATTTT
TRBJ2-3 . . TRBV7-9 CASSPPGAGPGSTDTQYF TGTGCCAGCAGCCCCCCAGGTGCGGGCCCCGGCTCCACAGATACGCAGTATTTT
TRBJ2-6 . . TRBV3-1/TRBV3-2 CASSQRSSGANVLTF TGTGCCAGCAGCCAACGGAGCTCTGGGGCCAACGTCCTGACTTTC
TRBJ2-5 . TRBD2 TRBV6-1 CASGARPYTSGRGETQYF TGTGCCAGCGGTGCTCGGCCATACACTAGCGGGAGAGGGGAGACCCAGTACTTC
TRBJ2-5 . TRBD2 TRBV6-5 CASSYSRGSGEQTQYF TGTGCCAGCAGTTACTCGAGGGGTAGCGGGGAACAGACCCAGTACTTC
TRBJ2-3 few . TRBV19 CASRTSGRRTDTQYF TGTGCCAGTAGGACCAGCGGGCGCCGCACAGATACGCAGTATTTT
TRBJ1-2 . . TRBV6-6 CASTSQRIFYTF TGTGCCAGCACCTCCCAGCGTATCTTCTACACCTTC
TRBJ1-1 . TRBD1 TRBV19 CASSLHPGQGKNTEAFF TGTGCCAGTAGTCTTCATCCGGGACAGGGAAAGAACACTGAAGCTTTCTTT
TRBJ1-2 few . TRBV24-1 CATSDFTEGDGYTF TGTGCCACCAGTGATTTTACTGAAGGAGATGGCTACACCTTC
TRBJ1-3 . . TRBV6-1 CASSEQPFSGNTIYF TGTGCCAGCAGTGAACAACCGTTCTCTGGAAACACCATATATTTT
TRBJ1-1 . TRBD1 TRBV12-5 CASGEGASKAFF TGTGCTAGTGGGGAGGGGGCAAGCAAAGCTTTCTTT
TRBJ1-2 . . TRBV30 CAWNPEGLYGYTF TGTGCCTGGAATCCTGAAGGACTCTATGGCTACACCTTC
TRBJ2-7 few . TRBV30 CAWSDPQRTYF TGTGCCTGGAGTGACCCCCAGCGTACGTACTTC
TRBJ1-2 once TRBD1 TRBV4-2 CASSQLQGWSYGYTF TGTGCCAGCAGCCAATTACAGGGGTGGTCGTATGGCTACACCTTC
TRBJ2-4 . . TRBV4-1 CASSQVTTIAKNIQYF TGCGCCAGCAGCCAAGTGACCACAATAGCCAAAAACATTCAGTACTTC
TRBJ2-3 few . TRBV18 CASSPSYSGDTQYF TGTGCCAGCTCACCCTCCTATTCTGGAGATACGCAGTATTTT
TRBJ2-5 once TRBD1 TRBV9 CASSVDGGTGVRTQYF TGTGCCAGCAGCGTAGATGGGGGGACAGGGGTACGGACCCAGTACTTC
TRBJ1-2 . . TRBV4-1 CASSPHILGGDYGYTF TGCGCCAGCAGCCCCCACATCCTAGGGGGGGACTATGGCTACACCTTC
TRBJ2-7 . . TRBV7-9 CASSPPSIYEQYF TGTGCCAGCAGCCCACCCAGTATCTACGAGCAGTACTTC
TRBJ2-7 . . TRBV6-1 CASSELRGRGNYEQYF TGTGCCAGCAGTGAATTAAGGGGGCGGGGGAACTACGAGCAGTACTTC
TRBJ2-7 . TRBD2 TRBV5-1 CASSLGLAGEGYEQYF TGCGCCAGCAGCTTGGGGCTAGCGGGAGAAGGCTACGAGCAGTACTTC
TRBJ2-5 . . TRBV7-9 CASSMDLQETQYF TGTGCCAGCAGCATGGACCTCCAAGAGACCCAGTACTTC
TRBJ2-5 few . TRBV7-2 CASISQGGVGETQYF TGTGCCAGCATATCCCAGGGGGGAGTAGGGGAGACCCAGTACTTC
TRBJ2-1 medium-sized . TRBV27 CASVSRGAFLCEQFF TGTGCCAGCGTTTCCCGGGGGGCTTTTTTGTGTGAGCAGTTCTTC
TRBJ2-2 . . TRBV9 CASSGTNLGTGELFF TGTGCCAGCAGCGGTACTAATTTAGGGACCGGGGAGCTGTTTTTT
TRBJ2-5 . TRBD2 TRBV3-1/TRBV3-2 CASSQELSGRVQETQYF TGTGCCAGCAGCCAAGAATTGAGCGGGAGGGTACAGGAGACCCAGTACTTC
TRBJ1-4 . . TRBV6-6 CASTPGVEKLFF TGTGCCAGCACCCCCGGGGTAGAAAAACTGTTTTTT
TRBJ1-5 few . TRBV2 CASSGQHSNQPQHF TGTGCCAGCAGTGGACAGCATAGCAATCAGCCCCAGCATTTT
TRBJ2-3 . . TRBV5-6 CASSFYGTDTQYF TGTGCCAGCAGCTTCTACGGAACAGATACGCAGTATTTT
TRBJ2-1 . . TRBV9 CASSLARGDEQFF TGTGCCAGCAGCCTAGCGAGGGGTGATGAGCAGTTCTTC
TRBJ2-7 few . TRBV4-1 CASSRTPETQIYYEQYF TGCGCCAGCAGCCGAACCCCCGAGACACAGATTTACTACGAGCAGTACTTC
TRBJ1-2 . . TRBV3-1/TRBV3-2 CASSQVGKRAGGGYTF TGTGCCAGCAGCCAAGTCGGGAAGAGAGCCGGAGGGGGCTACACCTTC
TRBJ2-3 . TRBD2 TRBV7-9 CASSPRTSGRADTQYF TGTGCCAGCAGCCCACGGACTAGCGGGAGGGCAGATACGCAGTATTTT
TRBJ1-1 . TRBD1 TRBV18 CASSWDRGTNTEAFF TGTGCCAGCTCATGGGACAGGGGGACTAACACTGAAGCTTTCTTT
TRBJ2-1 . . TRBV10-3 CAISVQTYNEQFF TGTGCCATCAGTGTACAAACCTACAATGAGCAGTTCTTC
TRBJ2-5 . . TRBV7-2 CASSLAQGKLAGETQYF TGTGCCAGCAGCTTAGCTCAGGGGAAGTTGGCCGGGGAGACCCAGTACTTC
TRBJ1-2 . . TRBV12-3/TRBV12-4 CASRGVDGYTF TGTGCCAGCAGGGGAGTGGACGGCTACACCTTC